A single sample is the source of the 2 T cell receptor beta chains below, sequenced in a study of T cell changes during pregnancy in multiple sclerosis. This table comes from immunoSEQ multiplex PCR, and its TCRdb copy is limited to in-frame clones, with some not included. Here the sample spans approximately 90,000 clones, 90% to 95% being singletons. The sequencing used peripheral blood, collected after pregnancy. All receptors derive from a female donor in good health, enrolled as a control in a pregnancy study.

The J gene is TRBJ2-5, the V gene TRBV9; 10 bases align to TRBD2. Germline CDR1 SGDLS, CDR2 YYNGEE. After removal of 5 bases from V and 5 bases from J, the junction contained 6 bases not matched to a gene. The CDR3 has 14 residues. The DNA of the CDR3 is TGTGCCAGCAGTTCCGGACTAGCGGCTGAGACCCAGTACTTC. Its protein is CASSSGLAAETQYF.

This clone was picked up one time. The chain uses TRBV29-1 and TRBJ1-1; weak D call: TRBD1 (5 bases). Germline V gives CDR1 SQVTM, CDR2 ANQGSEA. The length of the CDR3 is 13 residues. CDR3 sequence: CGVVKGLFTEAFF. CDR3 sequence (DNA): TGCGGGGTTGTCAAGGGGCTGTTCACTGAAGCTTTCTTT.